This T cell receptor (beta chain) stems from a study of T-cell memory formation after mild COVID-19. The TCR alpha and TCR beta cDNA libraries, bearing sample barcodes and UMIs, were generated by 5'RACE using constant-segment primers. A single record per CDR3 protein comes from TCRdb applying MiXCR to the 5' RACE reads. The table includes 300,000 to 350,000 distinct CDR3 sequences, about an eighth detected once. Study-level points and caveats: Some clones that responded turned up in pre-infection memory, which suggests that cross-reactive memory joined in.

CDR1 and CDR2 (germline): KGHDR, SFDVKD. J lost 4 bases, V lost 5 bases, and 11 bases had no gene match. This CDR3 is built from 16 residues. About this clonotype itself: What it recognizes is unknown.

This TCR was sampled from a man younger than 35 who had mild COVID-19 (a few samples of this study predate the infection). Cell type and time point are not known. The source material was PBMCs or a T cell subset sorted from them (not recorded which). V and J are TRBV24-1 and TRBJ2-3; 7 nucleotides agree with TRBD1. In DNA form, the CDR3 reads TGTGCCACCAGTGTTACAGGGACAGATAATTCAGATACGCAGTATTTT. This gives the protein CATSVTGTDNSDTQYF.